This T cell receptor (beta chain) was observed in a study of T cell repertoires in aging, cancer and after chemotherapy. General study points: Age-matched healthy donors had significantly more diverse, less clonal blood TCR repertoires than untreated cancer patients. In healthy donors, age-related TCR diversity loss mainly reflected lost richness.

Peripheral blood genomic DNA, not sorted cells or RNA, was the template. With respect to this clonotype: As yet, its antigen is unknown.

TRB rearrangements spanning V, D and J were amplified using mixed TRB-A/B primers. Via MiXCR, TCRdb re-called the multiplex PCR reads, giving one row per CDR3 protein. The data hold about 17,000 distinct CDR3 sequences, with 50% observed a single time. This CDR3 has 15 residues. V gave up 4 bases and J gave up 7 bases; unmatched junction bases: 12. Germline V gene lookup returns CDR1 SGHNT and CDR2 YYREEE (reference sequence). The sample consisted of blood. The receptor was derived from a human donor in good health. This chain links TRBV5-4 with TRBJ2-5; TRBD1 matches at 8 bases. CDR3 protein: CASSPGTGMQGTQYF. The CDR3 bases are TGTGCCAGCAGCCCCGGGACAGGAATGCAGGGGACCCAGTACTTC.